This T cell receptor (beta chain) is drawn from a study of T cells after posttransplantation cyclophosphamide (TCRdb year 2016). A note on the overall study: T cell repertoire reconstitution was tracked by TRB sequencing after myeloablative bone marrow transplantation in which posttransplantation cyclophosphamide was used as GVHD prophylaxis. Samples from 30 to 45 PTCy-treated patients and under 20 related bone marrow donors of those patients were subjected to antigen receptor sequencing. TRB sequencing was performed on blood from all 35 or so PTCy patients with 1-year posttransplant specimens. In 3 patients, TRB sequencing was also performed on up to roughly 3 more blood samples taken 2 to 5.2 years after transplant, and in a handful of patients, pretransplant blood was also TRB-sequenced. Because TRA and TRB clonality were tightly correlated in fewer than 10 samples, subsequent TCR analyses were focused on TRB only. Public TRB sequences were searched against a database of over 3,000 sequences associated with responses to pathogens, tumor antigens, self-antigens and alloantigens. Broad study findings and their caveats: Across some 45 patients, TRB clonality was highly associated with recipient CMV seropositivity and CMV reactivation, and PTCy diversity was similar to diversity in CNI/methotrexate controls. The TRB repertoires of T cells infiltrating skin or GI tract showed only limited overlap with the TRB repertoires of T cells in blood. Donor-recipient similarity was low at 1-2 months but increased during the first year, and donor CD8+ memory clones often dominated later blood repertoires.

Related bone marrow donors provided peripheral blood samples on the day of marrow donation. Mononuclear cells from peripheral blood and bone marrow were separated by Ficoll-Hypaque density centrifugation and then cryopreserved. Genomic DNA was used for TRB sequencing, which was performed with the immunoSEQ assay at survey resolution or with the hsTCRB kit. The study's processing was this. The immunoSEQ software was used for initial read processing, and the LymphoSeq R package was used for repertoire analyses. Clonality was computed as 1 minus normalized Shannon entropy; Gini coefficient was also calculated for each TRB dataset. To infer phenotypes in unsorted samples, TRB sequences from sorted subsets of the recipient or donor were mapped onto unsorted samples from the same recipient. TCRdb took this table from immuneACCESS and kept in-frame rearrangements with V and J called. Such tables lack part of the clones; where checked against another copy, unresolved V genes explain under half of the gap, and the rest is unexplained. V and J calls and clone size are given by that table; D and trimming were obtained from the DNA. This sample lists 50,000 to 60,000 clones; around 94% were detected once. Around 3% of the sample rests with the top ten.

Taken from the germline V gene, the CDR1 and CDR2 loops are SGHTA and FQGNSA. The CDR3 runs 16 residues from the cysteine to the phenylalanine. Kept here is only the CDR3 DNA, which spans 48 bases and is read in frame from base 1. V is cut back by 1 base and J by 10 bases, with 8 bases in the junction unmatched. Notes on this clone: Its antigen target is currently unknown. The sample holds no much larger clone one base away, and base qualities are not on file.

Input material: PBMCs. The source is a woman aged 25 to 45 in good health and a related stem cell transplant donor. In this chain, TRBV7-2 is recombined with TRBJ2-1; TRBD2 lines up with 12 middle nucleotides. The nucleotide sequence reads TGTGCCAGCAGCTTAGTAGCGACTAGCGGGGGCTTGGAGCAGTTCTTC. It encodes CASSLVATSGGLEQFF.